A selection of T cell receptor beta chains follows, all from one sample in a study of T cells in Graves' hyperthyroidism and ophthalmopathy. TCRdb reprocessed the multiplex PCR reads with MiXCR, giving one entry per CDR3 protein. The sample lists about 550,000 distinct CDR3 sequences, less than 25% occurring once. Material: blood. Receptors were obtained from a man aged 18 to 30 with Graves' hyperthyroidism. Each CDR3 is given with its conserved first and last residue. D genes are given only for firm matches. Where a row states a size, it is once, few, many or the class of an expanded clone; other rows omit it.

many,TRBJ2-7,TRBV28,17,TRBD1,CASPPPTGAVMLREQYF,TGTGCCAGCCCTCCCCCGACAGGGGCTGTAATGCTACGCGAGCAGTACTTC
many,TRBJ1-3,TRBV28,16,NA,CASSLRGGSSGNTIYF,TGTGCCAGCAGTTTGAGGGGGGGTTCCTCTGGAAACACCATATATTTT
many,TRBJ1-6,TRBV28,15,NA,CASSPQDSTNSPLHF,TGTGCCAGCAGTCCGCAGGACAGCACAAATTCACCCCTCCACTTT
many,TRBJ2-7,TRBV12-3/TRBV12-4,11,NA,CASGRDHEQYF,TGTGCCAGTGGTAGGGACCACGAGCAGTACTTC
many,TRBJ2-5,TRBV28,15,TRBD1,CASTRGDRGIGTQYF,TGTGCCAGCACCCGCGGGGACAGGGGGATCGGGACCCAGTACTTC
many,TRBJ2-7,TRBV29-1,14,TRBD1,CSFSLKGASYEQYF,TGCAGCTTTTCCCTCAAGGGGGCCTCCTACGAGCAGTACTTC
many,TRBJ1-1,TRBV6-1,13,TRBD1,CATSRQGDTEAFF,TGTGCCACCTCTCGACAGGGGGACACTGAAGCTTTCTTT
NA,TRBJ1-5,TRBV28,15,TRBD1,CASRRDRNSNQPQHF,TGTGCCAGCAGAAGGGACAGAAATAGCAATCAGCCCCAGCATTTT
NA,TRBJ1-1,TRBV20-1,16,NA,CSARDYRDLINTEAFF,TGCAGTGCTAGAGACTACCGGGACCTTATTAACACTGAAGCTTTCTTT
few,TRBJ2-3,TRBV12-3/TRBV12-4,15,TRBD1,CASSFGDRDTDTQYF,TGTGCCAGCAGTTTCGGCGACAGGGATACAGATACGCAGTATTTT
many,TRBJ1-1,TRBV12-5,15,NA,CASGWDGRRDTEAFF,TGTGCTAGTGGGTGGGACGGTAGGAGGGACACTGAAGCTTTCTTT
many,TRBJ2-2,TRBV6-1,13,NA,CASSALFTGELFF,TGTGCCAGCAGTGCCTTATTCACCGGGGAGCTGTTTTTT
few,TRBJ1-1,TRBV28,16,TRBD1,CASSPPPGQGVTEAFF,TGTGCCAGCAGCCCCCCTCCGGGACAGGGGGTCACTGAAGCTTTCTTT
many,TRBJ1-5,TRBV2,13,NA,CASSRAGHQPQHF,TGTGCCAGCAGTCGGGCAGGGCATCAGCCCCAGCATTTT
NA,TRBJ1-5,TRBV6-5,14,NA,CASSYRGDDQPQHF,TGTGCCAGCAGTTACAGGGGAGATGATCAGCCCCAGCATTTT
NA,TRBJ2-7,TRBV30,15,NA,CAWSKIAARIHEQYF,TGTGCCTGGAGTAAAATAGCGGCCCGGATCCACGAGCAGTACTTC
many,TRBJ2-5,TRBV7-8,14,TRBD2,CASSLFREEETQYF,TGTGCCAGCAGCCTATTCCGGGAGGAAGAGACCCAGTACTTC
NA,TRBJ2-5,TRBV6-1,15,NA,CASTFRRDPKETQYF,TGTGCCAGCACCTTTAGGAGGGATCCAAAAGAGACCCAGTACTTC
medium-sized,TRBJ2-4,TRBV6-5,14,TRBD1,CASTLGQGEDIQYF,TGTGCCAGCACTTTGGGACAGGGTGAGGACATTCAGTACTTC
many,TRBJ2-7,TRBV4-1,15,TRBD1,CASSQEGGRVYEQYF,TGCGCCAGCAGCCAAGAAGGGGGCAGGGTGTACGAGCAGTACTTC
NA,TRBJ1-5,TRBV12-3/TRBV12-4,13,NA,CAVSRGGRWPQHF,TGTGCCGTATCACGGGGAGGGCGTTGGCCCCAGCATTTT
NA,TRBJ2-7,TRBV7-9,14,NA,CASSLAQDSLEQYF,TGTGCCAGCAGCTTAGCCCAAGACAGCCTCGAGCAGTACTTC
NA,TRBJ1-1,TRBV6-1,12,TRBD1,CASSGTTGPAFF,TGTGCCAGCAGCGGAACGACAGGGCCAGCTTTCTTT
NA,TRBJ1-1,TRBV5-1,15,NA,CASRSGGYMNTEAFF,TGCGCCAGCAGGTCGGGGGGGTATATGAACACTGAAGCTTTCTTT
few,TRBJ2-7,TRBV11-2,16,TRBD1,CASSSEGGSSSYEQYF,TGTGCCAGCAGCTCCGAAGGGGGCTCTTCCTCCTACGAGCAGTACTTC
NA,TRBJ2-7,TRBV12-3/TRBV12-4,12,NA,CASTQGRGEQYF,TGTGCCAGCACCCAGGGGCGGGGCGAGCAGTACTTC
many,TRBJ1-6,TRBV6-5,13,NA,CASSYSRGSPLHF,TGTGCCAGCAGTTACTCGAGAGGTTCACCCCTCCACTTT
many,TRBJ1-1,TRBV12-3/TRBV12-4,12,NA,CAGSLDGSEAFF,TGTGCCGGCAGTTTGGATGGGTCTGAAGCTTTCTTT
many,TRBJ1-5,TRBV6-1,15,NA,CASSEAKNSNQPQHF,TGTGCCAGCAGTGAAGCCAAGAATAGCAATCAGCCCCAGCATTTT
few,TRBJ2-7,TRBV10-3,15,TRBD1,CAISELGQGGYEQYF,TGTGCCATCAGTGAGTTGGGACAGGGTGGCTACGAGCAGTACTTC
NA,TRBJ2-7,TRBV27,14,TRBD1,CASSYLDRAYEQYF,TGTGCCAGCAGCTACCTGGACAGGGCCTACGAGCAGTACTTC
many,TRBJ2-7,TRBV20-1,13,NA,CSASETRTYEQYF,TGCAGTGCTAGTGAGACTAGGACCTACGAGCAGTACTTC
many,TRBJ2-7,TRBV12-5,13,NA,CASGLGTLYEQYF,TGTGCTAGTGGTTTAGGGACACTCTACGAGCAGTACTTC
few,TRBJ1-1,TRBV19,14,TRBD1,CASEGQGVNTEAFF,TGTGCCAGCGAGGGACAGGGGGTGAACACTGAAGCTTTCTTT
many,TRBJ2-5,TRBV6-5,13,NA,CASSRGQGETQYF,TGTGCCAGCAGTAGAGGACAAGGGGAGACCCAGTACTTC
many,TRBJ1-2,TRBV6-2/TRBV6-3,14,TRBD1,CASRWDSGRYGYTF,TGTGCCAGCAGGTGGGACAGCGGTCGTTATGGCTACACCTTC
many,TRBJ2-7,TRBV20-1,15,NA,CSARNPGREGYEQYF,TGCAGTGCTCGGAACCCAGGGCGCGAAGGCTACGAGCAGTACTTC
NA,TRBJ1-5,TRBV12-3/TRBV12-4,16,TRBD1,CASRNGTVYSNQPQHF,TGTGCCAGCAGAAATGGGACAGTCTATAGCAATCAGCCCCAGCATTTT
many,TRBJ1-1,TRBV28,13,NA,CASSLGPNAEAFF,TGTGCCAGCAGTTTGGGGCCCAACGCTGAAGCTTTCTTT
many,TRBJ1-1,TRBV6-5,11,NA,CASTEGTEAFF,TGTGCCAGCACAGAGGGCACTGAAGCTTTCTTT
few,TRBJ2-5,TRBV4-1,15,NA,CASSQAGYIRETQYF,TGCGCCAGCAGCCAAGCCGGTTACATCCGAGAGACCCAGTACTTC
NA,TRBJ1-2,TRBV10-2,12,NA,CASHRGNYGYTF,TGTGCTAGCCATCGGGGGAACTATGGCTACACCTTC
NA,TRBJ1-2,TRBV18,16,TRBD1,CASSPLPGQATGGYTF,TGTGCCAGCTCACCCCTTCCGGGACAGGCCACGGGTGGCTACACCTTC
few,TRBJ1-5,TRBV19,16,NA,CASSYLGGQKNQPQHF,TGTGCCAGTAGCTACCTCGGCGGACAAAAAAATCAGCCCCAGCATTTT
many,TRBJ2-7,TRBV12-3/TRBV12-4,17,NA,CASSSPARDTLSYEQYF,TGTGCCAGCAGTTCCCCCGCCCGGGACACTTTATCCTACGAGCAGTACTTC
many,TRBJ1-1,TRBV6-1,14,NA,CASTMSSSNTEAFF,TGTGCCAGCACCATGTCTTCCTCGAACACTGAAGCTTTCTTT
many,TRBJ2-7,TRBV27,12,NA,CASSISGYEQYF,TGTGCCAGCAGTATAAGCGGGTACGAGCAGTACTTC
many,TRBJ1-5,TRBV20-1,12,TRBD1,CSAGTGSQPQHF,TGCAGTGCCGGGACAGGGTCTCAGCCCCAGCATTTT
few,TRBJ1-1,TRBV3-1,16,NA,CASSQGLKEVNTEAFF,TGTGCCAGCAGCCAAGGACTCAAGGAGGTCAACACTGAAGCTTTCTTT
NA,TRBJ2-2,TRBV6-1,15,NA,CASSEEAGSAGELFF,TGTGCCAGCAGTGAGGAGGCAGGGTCGGCCGGGGAGCTGTTTTTT
many,TRBJ1-2,TRBV7-9,15,NA,CASSLASQTLNGYTF,TGTGCCAGCAGCTTAGCGAGCCAGACCTTGAACGGCTACACCTTC
NA,TRBJ2-7,TRBV7-2,15,TRBD2,CASSLGGSSSYEQYF,TGTGCCAGCAGCTTAGGCGGGAGCTCTTCCTACGAGCAGTACTTC
few,TRBJ2-4,TRBV5-1,15,NA,CASSPEGLASDIQYF,TGCGCCAGCAGCCCCGAAGGTCTAGCCTCTGACATTCAGTACTTC
many,TRBJ1-1,TRBV5-1,15,TRBD1,CASSLAGQGNTEAFF,TGCGCCAGCAGCTTGGCAGGACAGGGGAACACTGAAGCTTTCTTT
NA,TRBJ1-2,TRBV12-5,15,TRBD1,CASGPGQKNYYGYTF,TGTGCTAGTGGCCCGGGACAGAAAAACTACTATGGCTACACCTTC
NA,TRBJ1-1,TRBV6-1,15,NA,CASSALQGLDTEAFF,TGTGCCAGCAGCGCTCTACAGGGTTTAGACACTGAAGCTTTCTTT
NA,TRBJ2-7,TRBV12-3/TRBV12-4,15,TRBD1,CASSQWDRGSYEQYF,TGTGCCAGCAGTCAATGGGACAGGGGTTCCTACGAGCAGTACTTC
many,TRBJ2-5,TRBV6-5,15,NA,CASSSQGIWGETQYF,TGTGCCAGCAGTTCACAGGGAATCTGGGGGGAGACCCAGTACTTC
few,TRBJ1-2,TRBV18,15,NA,CASSPAIRRGDGYTF,TGTGCCAGCTCACCCGCAATTAGACGAGGGGACGGCTACACCTTC